The entry below describes one T cell receptor beta chain. Its antigen remains unidentified. A single base separates this from a much larger clone, so it may be a read error. The data were taken from a study of neurological immune-mediated disorders. Study-level findings and limits: In multiple sclerosis patients, the repertoire cluster was unrelated to clinical or MRI findings. The study found no CDR3 amino acid sequences shared by expanded clones across subjects, suggesting private repertoires in all groups.

The cDNA came from 5'RACE with 10-nucleotide random UMIs. TCRdb re-derived calls from the 5' RACE reads in MiXCR, one entry per CDR3 protein. The sample lists some 78,000 distinct CDR3 sequences, about 5.2% occurring once. The CDR3 sequence is 14 residues long. Germline CDR1 and CDR2: ENHRY and SYGVKD. This TCR derives from a woman in her twenties or thirties with multiple sclerosis. This chain links TRBV10-3 with TRBJ1-2; 12 positions match TRBD1. Sequenced: PBMCs. The CDR3 protein is CVAWSGQGASGYTF. The CDR3 DNA reads TGTGTCGCCTGGTCGGGACAGGGGGCTTCTGGCTACACCTTC.